These 20 T cell receptor beta chains were all obtained from the same sample, sequenced in a study of blood T cell repertoires in COVID-19. Method: immunoSEQ multiplex PCR; TCRdb's copy keeps in-frame clones and lacks some. The sample lists about 360,000 clones; roughly 86% were seen once. What was sequenced was PBMCs or T cells enriched from blood (not recorded which). The receptors derive from a man aged 30-40 years who had recovered from COVID-19.

The chain carries TRBV7-2 and TRBJ2-2; 13 nucleotides match TRBD2. CDR1 and CDR2 from the germline V gene are SGHTA and FQGNSA. The CDR3 is made up of 16 amino acids. The ends lost 8 bases at V and 7 bases at J; junction bases unmatched: 10. The CDR3 DNA reads TGTGCCAGCGCCACTAGCGGGGGGGCCGCGAGCGGGGAGCTGTTTTTT. Its protein is CASATSGGAASGELFF.

V and J are TRBV27 and TRBJ1-1; tentative D call: TRBD1 (5 bases). The CDR3 sequence is 15 residues long. V was trimmed by 2 bases and J by 0 bases, leaving 10 bases between them. Germline lookup yields CDR1 MNHEY and CDR2 SMNVEV (reference sequence). DNA of the CDR3: TGTGCCAGCAGTTTAACAGCAGGGATGAACACTGAAGCTTTCTTT. This encodes CASSLTAGMNTEAFF.

The genes are TRBV10-3 and TRBJ2-7; 7 positions match TRBD1. J gave up 2 bases and V 10 bases, and 5 bases lay outside the gene matches. The germline gives CDR1 ENHRY, CDR2 SYGVKD. The CDR3 spans 12 residues. The CDR3 bases are TGTGCCACCGAGGGGACAGCCTACGAGCAGTACTTC. Protein product: CATEGTAYEQYF.

The chain joins TRBV6-5 to TRBJ2-7; D perhaps matches TRBD1 (6 bases). Germline-derived CDR1 and CDR2 are MNHEY and SVGAGI. V lost 3 bases, J lost 6 bases, and 9 bases lay in between. The CDR3 loop spans 12 amino acids. The CDR3 is CASSYRGSEQYF. In DNA form, the CDR3 reads TGTGCCAGCAGTTATAGGGGGAGCGAGCAGTACTTC.

This chain uses TRBV30 with TRBJ2-1; 8 nucleotides line up with TRBD2. The V gene end was trimmed by 2 bases and the J gene end by 4 bases; junction bases not matched to a gene: 4. The CDR3 runs 14 residues. Per germline, CDR1 GTSNPN and CDR2 SVGIG (reference sequence). This CDR3 reads CAWSIGGGYNEQFF. For the CDR3, the DNA is TGTGCCTGGAGTATCGGGGGGGGTTACAATGAGCAGTTCTTC.

The chain joins TRBV21-1 to TRBJ1-2; the table assigns TRBD1, which was not confirmed against the DNA. TRBV21-1 is shown as a pseudogene. The CDR3 contains 12 residues. The CDR3 nucleotides read TGTGCCAGCATCCCAGGGCAATATGGCTACACCTTC. Translated: CASIPGQYGYTF.

In regard to this clone: Compared with germline, one end of the junction differs, possibly owing to a read error. This chain connects TRBV6-6 to TRBJ2-3; perhaps TRBD2 as D (7 bases). This CDR3 comprises 16 residues. Germline CDR1 reads MNHNY; CDR2 reads SVGAGI (reference sequence). The CDR3 nucleotides read TGTGCCAGCAGTTACGGGGGGGCCGCTAGCATAGATACGCAGTATTTT. It translates to CASSYGGAASIDTQYF.

The J gene is TRBJ1-4, the V gene TRBV29-1; 7 bases are shared with TRBD1. J lost 7 bases, V lost 6 bases, and 11 bases had no gene match. The CDR3 spans 14 residues. The germline gives CDR1 SQVTM, CDR2 ANQGSEA. The CDR3 bases are TGCAGCGTCTACCTAGACAGGGATAGTGAAAAACTGTTTTTT. Translating gives CSVYLDRDSEKLFF.

CDR3 region: CASSYKGTSGGFTDTQYF. The CDR3 nucleotides are TGTGCCAGCAGTTATAAGGGGACTAGCGGGGGTTTTACAGATACGCAGTATTTT. This chain connects TRBV6-2 or TRBV6-3 to TRBJ2-3; TRBD2 matches at 14 bases. The CDR3 runs to 18 residues. V dropped 3 bases and J dropped 3; count of bases not matched to a gene: 8. Germline V gene data show CDR1 as MNHEY and CDR2 as SVGEGT.

Notes on this clone: This may be a read error: a much more frequent sequence differs by one nucleotide. The chain links TRBV6-5 to TRBJ1-1, with TRBD1 matching 7 bases. CDR1 is MNHEY, CDR2 SVGAGI, per germline. The CDR3 totals 13 residues. Trimming at V came to 4 bases and at J to 4 bases, leaving 3 bases not matched to a gene. The CDR3 region is CASSLQGSTEAFF. The CDR3 DNA reads as TGTGCCAGCAGTTTACAGGGGTCCACTGAAGCTTTCTTT.

The chain is built from TRBV19 and TRBJ1-2; 8 bases match TRBD1. CDR3 length: 14 amino acids. Germline-derived CDR1 and CDR2 are LNHDA and SQIVND (reference sequence). J gave up 7 bases and V 6 bases, and 10 bases lay outside the gene matches. CDR3 sequence reads: CASSRQGSSPGYTF. DNA of the CDR3: TGTGCCAGTAGCAGACAGGGGTCCAGCCCTGGCTACACCTTC.

The chain combines TRBV3-1 (or the pseudogene TRBV3-2) with TRBJ2-7; TRBD2 is a possible D gene (5 bases). The germline gives CDR1 LGHDT, CDR2 YNNKEL (reference sequence). This CDR3 has 12 residues. V lost 5 bases and J lost 4, with 9 bases in between. The CDR3: CASSYTGYEQYF. CDR3 in DNA: TGTGCCAGCAGCTACACGGGGTACGAGCAGTACTTC.

As DNA, the CDR3 is TGTGCCAGCAGTTTATTGGGTAGCGGGGACCCGGGAGATACGCAGTATTTT. Protein product: CASSLLGSGDPGDTQYF. V and J are TRBV27 and TRBJ2-3, with TRBD2 identical over 8 bases. CDR3 length equals 17 residues. Germline CDR1 is MNHEY and CDR2 is SMNVEV (reference sequence). J was trimmed by 5 bases and V by 1 base; bases with no gene match: 11.

In this sample, this clone turned up a few times. V and J are TRBV7-9 and TRBJ1-1; no firm D call. CDR3 size: 14 residues. Deletions cut 1 base from V and 4 bases from J, with 10 bases between. Germline values: CDR1 SEHNR, CDR2 FQNEAQ (reference sequence). In nucleotides, the CDR3 is TGTGCCAGCAGCTTAGGGGAGAGCCTCACTGAAGCTTTCTTT. Protein: CASSLGESLTEAFF. Complete variable domain (other parts from reference TRBV7-9 and TRBJ1-1): DTGVSQNPRHKITKRGQNVTFRCDPISEHNRLYWYRQTLGQGPEFLTYFQNEAQLEKSRLLSDRFSAERPKGSFSTLEIQRTEQGDSAMYLCASSLGESLTEAFFGQGTRLTVV.

The chain recombines TRBV19 with TRBJ1-4; 7 bases are a match to TRBD1. The length of the CDR3 is 17 residues. Germline V gene data show CDR1 as LNHDA and CDR2 as SQIVND (reference sequence). Losses at the gene ends were 7 bases for V and 8 bases for J; bases not matched to a gene: 19. The CDR3 loop is CASTGTYFRGLGEKLFF. The DNA of the CDR3 is TGTGCCAGTACGGGGACGTATTTTAGGGGGCTTGGCGAAAAACTGTTTTTT.

The V and J genes are TRBV24-1 and TRBJ2-3; 9 bases map to TRBD1. With 2 bases clipped from V and 1 base from J, the junction kept 6 bases outside the gene matches. The CDR3 covers 17 residues. Germline lookup yields CDR1 KGHDR and CDR2 SFDVKD. The CDR3 protein is CATSDSGQGRGTDTQYF. DNA of the CDR3: TGTGCCACCAGTGATTCCGGACAGGGGCGAGGCACAGATACGCAGTATTTT.

V and J are TRBV2 and TRBJ2-2, with D perhaps matching TRBD1 (5 bases). The germline V gene encodes CDR1 SNHLY and CDR2 FYNNEI. This CDR3 has 16 amino acids. The V end lost 3 bases, the J end lost 1 base, and 12 bases lay between the germline ends. As DNA, the CDR3 is TGTGCCAGCAGTGATTCTTCGGACAAGAACACCGGGGAGCTGTTTTTT. Amino acids: CASSDSSDKNTGELFF. Looking up the rest from reference TRBV2 and TRBJ2-2 gives the full variable domain: EPEVTQTPSHQVTQMGQEVILRCVPISNHLYFYWYRQILGQKVEFLVSFYNNEISEKSEIFDDQFSVERPDGSNFTLKIRSTKLEDSAMYFCASSDSSDKNTGELFFGEGSRLTVL.

This clone was observed once. V usage is TRBV6-4 and J usage is TRBJ1-2, with D perhaps TRBD1 (5 bases). The V end lost 2 bases, the J end lost 3 bases, and 13 bases lay between the germline ends. Germline V gives CDR1 MRHNA, CDR2 SNTAGT. This CDR3 spans 15 amino acids. The CDR3 is CASSDGSGGDYGYTF. Written as DNA, the CDR3 is TGTGCCAGCAGTGACGGATCCGGAGGGGACTATGGCTACACCTTC.

In its sample, this clone was seen once. The chain employs TRBV5-1 and TRBJ2-2; 9 bases match TRBD1. V trimming: 4 bases; J trimming: 7 bases; junction bases outside the gene matches: 5. The CDR3 length is 14 residues. Germline V CDR1 and CDR2: SGHRS, YFSETQ. CDR3 DNA sequence: TGCGCCAGCAGCCGGGACAGGGAGAACGGGGAGCTGTTTTTT. It encodes CASSRDRENGELFF.

The gene calls are TRBV9 and TRBJ1-2; 8 positions match TRBD1. CDR1 and CDR2 (germline): SGDLS, YYNGEE. Germline trimming cut 4 bases from V and 6 bases from J; bases unmatched to any gene: 5. The CDR3 sequence is 13 residues long. The CDR3 DNA reads as TGTGCCAGCAGCCGACCAGGGGGCCATGGCTACACCTTC. Amino acid sequence: CASSRPGGHGYTF.